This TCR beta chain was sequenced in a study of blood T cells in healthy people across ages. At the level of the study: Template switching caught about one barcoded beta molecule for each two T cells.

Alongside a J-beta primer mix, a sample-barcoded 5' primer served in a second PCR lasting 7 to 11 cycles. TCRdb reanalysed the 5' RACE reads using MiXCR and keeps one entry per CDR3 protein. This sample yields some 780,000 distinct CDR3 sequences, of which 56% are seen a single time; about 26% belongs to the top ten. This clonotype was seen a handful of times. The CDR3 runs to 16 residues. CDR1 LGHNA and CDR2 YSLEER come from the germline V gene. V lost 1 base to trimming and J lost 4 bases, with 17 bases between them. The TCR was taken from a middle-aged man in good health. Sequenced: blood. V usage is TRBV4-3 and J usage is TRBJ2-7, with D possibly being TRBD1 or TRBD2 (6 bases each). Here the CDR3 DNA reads TGCGCCAGCAGCCAAGCTTCGGAGGGGGACGGTTACGAGCAGTACTTC. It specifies CASSQASEGDGYEQYF.